These T cell receptor beta chains were read from a single sample in a study of T cell changes during pregnancy in multiple sclerosis. The table came from immunoSEQ multiplex PCR; TCRdb's copy has only in-frame clones and leaves some out. The table lists about 59,000 clones, roughly 90% of them singletons. This specimen was peripheral blood, taken in the first trimester of pregnancy. These receptors all stem from a female donor with multiple sclerosis, enrolled in a pregnancy study. The CDR3 runs from the conserved cysteine through the conserved F or W. The D gene is left open where the match is weak. Clone size is not always given. Where it is, it says once, few, many or a class for expanded clones.

J gene	clone size	D gene	V gene	CDR3 protein	CDR3 DNA
TRBJ2-7	-	-	TRBV30	CAFRDWSSYEQYF	TGTGCCTTTCGGGACTGGAGCTCCTACGAGCAGTACTTC
TRBJ2-7	-	-	TRBV7-9	CASSRGWGDPHYEQYF	TGTGCCAGCAGCAGAGGATGGGGCGACCCTCACTACGAGCAGTACTTC
TRBJ2-2	once	TRBD1	TRBV5-1	CASSPTGQSTGELFF	TGCGCCAGCAGCCCGACGGGACAGAGCACCGGGGAGCTGTTTTTT
TRBJ2-2	-	TRBD2	TRBV7-9	CASSFRTSGNPGELFF	TGTGCCAGCAGCTTCAGGACTAGCGGGAACCCCGGGGAGCTGTTTTTT
TRBJ2-5	-	-	TRBV20-1	CSASLETQYF	TGCAGTGCTAGCCTGGAGACCCAGTACTTC
TRBJ2-1	once	TRBD1	TRBV19	CASSQRDRGTHNEQFF	TGTGCCAGTAGTCAAAGGGACAGGGGTACCCACAATGAGCAGTTCTTC
TRBJ1-2	-	TRBD1	TRBV4-3	CASSEDWGSGGYYGYTF	TGCGCCAGCAGCGAAGATTGGGGTTCAGGGGGCTACTATGGCTACACCTTC
TRBJ1-1	-	-	TRBV28	CASSPDRFNTEAFF	TGTGCCAGCAGTCCCGACAGGTTCAACACTGAAGCTTTCTTT
TRBJ1-2	-	-	TRBV7-2	CASSLQGRGSYGYTF	TGTGCCAGCAGCTTACAAGGTCGGGGGAGCTATGGCTACACCTTC
TRBJ1-5	few	-	TRBV7-2	CASSLRGGNQPQHF	TGTGCCAGCAGCTTAAGGGGTGGCAATCAGCCCCAGCATTTT
TRBJ2-5	-	TRBD2	TRBV7-2	CASSSSMLAGGLETQYF	TGTGCCAGCAGCTCGAGTATGCTAGCGGGAGGTCTAGAGACCCAGTACTTC
TRBJ2-2	-	TRBD1	TRBV18	CASSSRQGIWTGELFF	TGTGCCAGCTCATCTCGACAGGGTATTTGGACCGGGGAGCTGTTTTTT
TRBJ2-1	-	TRBD2	TRBV5-1	CASSSGLAGLSYNEQFF	TGCGCCAGCAGCTCCGGACTAGCGGGACTCTCCTACAATGAGCAGTTCTTC
TRBJ2-1	-	TRBD2	TRBV14	CASSPLLGLAGGSNEQFF	TGTGCCAGCAGCCCTTTACTAGGACTAGCGGGAGGGTCCAATGAGCAGTTCTTC
TRBJ2-2	-	-	TRBV27	CASSPTGPNTGELFF	TGTGCCAGCAGTCCGACAGGTCCGAACACCGGGGAGCTGTTTTTT
TRBJ2-1	-	-	TRBV27	CASMTYNEQFF	TGTGCCAGCATGACTTACAATGAGCAGTTCTTC
TRBJ1-1	-	-	TRBV30	CAWRGGMTEAFF	TGTGCCTGGAGGGGGGGAATGACTGAAGCTTTCTTT
TRBJ1-5	-	TRBD1	TRBV5-5	CASSWTGQPHQPQHF	TGTGCCAGCAGCTGGACGGGACAGCCTCATCAGCCCCAGCATTTT
TRBJ2-1	-	-	TRBV19	CASKAVNYNEQFF	TGTGCCAGTAAGGCGGTTAACTACAATGAGCAGTTCTTC
TRBJ2-2	-	-	TRBV5-1	CASSFSTAPPGELFF	TGCGCCAGCAGCTTCTCGACTGCCCCGCCCGGGGAGCTGTTTTTT
TRBJ1-5	-	-	TRBV28	CASSYARGTSFF	TGTGCCAGCAGTTATGCGAGGGGGACATCCTTCTTT
TRBJ2-1	-	TRBD2	TRBV11-2	CASSSLTSGSYNEQFF	TGTGCCAGCAGCTCCCTGACTAGCGGGAGTTACAATGAGCAGTTCTTC
TRBJ2-7	once	-	TRBV6-5	CASSQRDTAYEQYF	TGTGCCAGCAGTCAACGGGACACCGCCTACGAGCAGTACTTC
TRBJ2-3	-	TRBD2	TRBV9	CASSESRLAASTDTQYF	TGTGCCAGCAGCGAATCAAGACTAGCCGCTTCGACAGATACGCAGTATTTT
TRBJ2-1	-	TRBD2	TRBV28	CASTPGTSGYNEQFF	TGTGCCAGCACCCCCGGGACTAGCGGTTACAATGAGCAGTTCTTC
TRBJ2-3	-	-	TRBV11-3	CASSLDPTLRYF	TGTGCCAGCAGCTTAGATCCAACTTTGCGGTATTTT
TRBJ1-5	-	-	TRBV19	CASSRINTGGQSNQPQHF	TGTGCCAGTTCCCGCATTAATACCGGGGGTCAAAGCAATCAGCCCCAGCATTTT
TRBJ2-7	-	TRBD2	TRBV29-1	CSVEGTSGREGTYEQYF	TGCAGCGTTGAAGGGACTAGCGGGAGGGAGGGGACCTACGAGCAGTACTTC
TRBJ1-1	few	-	TRBV19	CASSMSAKNTEAFF	TGTGCCAGTAGTATGTCCGCGAAGAACACTGAAGCTTTCTTT
TRBJ2-5	-	-	TRBV29-1	CSVEVRGNQETQYF	TGCAGCGTTGAAGTTCGAGGAAACCAAGAGACCCAGTACTTC
TRBJ2-2	-	-	TRBV19	CASSIVGANTGELFF	TGTGCCAGTAGTATAGTGGGGGCCAACACCGGGGAGCTGTTTTTT
TRBJ2-1	-	-	TRBV11-1	CASSPSRVLSSYNEQFF	TGTGCCAGCAGCCCAAGCCGGGTCCTGAGCTCCTACAATGAGCAGTTCTTC
TRBJ2-6	-	-	TRBV29-1	CGGFSGANVLTF	TGCGGAGGCTTCTCTGGGGCCAACGTCCTGACTTTC
TRBJ1-4	-	TRBD1	TRBV19	CASSPRTGANEKLFF	TGTGCCAGTAGTCCTAGGACAGGAGCAAATGAAAAACTGTTTTTT
TRBJ2-3	-	-	TRBV27	CASSLDPGALDTQYF	TGTGCCAGCAGTTTAGACCCAGGGGCCTTAGATACGCAGTATTTT
TRBJ2-7	-	-	TRBV28	CASSLSGYEQYF	TGTGCCAGCAGTTTAAGCGGGTACGAGCAGTACTTC
TRBJ2-2	few	TRBD2	TRBV7-2	CASSLGLAGGNTGELFF	TGTGCCAGCAGCTTGGGACTAGCGGGAGGGAACACCGGGGAGCTGTTTTTT
TRBJ2-5	-	-	TRBV15	CATSRVEEETQYF	TGTGCCACCAGCAGAGTGGAGGAAGAGACCCAGTACTTC
TRBJ2-2	-	TRBD2	TRBV5-4	CASSTRLAGGPGTGELFF	TGTGCCAGCAGCACCCGACTAGCGGGAGGGCCAGGCACCGGGGAGCTGTTTTTT
TRBJ2-7	-	TRBD2	TRBV4-1	CASSQDLWASGTYYEQYF	TGCGCCAGCAGCCAAGATCTATGGGCTAGCGGGACTTACTACGAGCAGTACTTC
TRBJ2-1	-	TRBD2	TRBV9	CASSVGLAAYNEQFF	TGTGCCAGCAGCGTAGGACTAGCAGCTTACAATGAGCAGTTCTTC
TRBJ1-1	-	-	TRBV9	CASSVGGYTEAFF	TGTGCCAGCAGCGTTGGGGGGTACACTGAAGCTTTCTTT
TRBJ1-1	-	TRBD1	TRBV19	CASSISQGAGTEAFF	TGTGCCAGTAGTATATCCCAGGGGGCGGGTACTGAAGCTTTCTTT
TRBJ2-7	-	-	TRBV7-2	CASSSWGDGYEQYF	TGTGCCAGCAGCTCCTGGGGAGATGGATACGAGCAGTACTTC
TRBJ2-7	-	-	TRBV4-1	CASSQDWAQGKSSYEQYF	TGCGCCAGCAGCCAAGATTGGGCCCAGGGGAAAAGCTCCTACGAGCAGTACTTC
TRBJ2-2	-	TRBD1	TRBV9	CASSVGQGAFGELFF	TGTGCCAGCAGCGTAGGGCAGGGGGCCTTCGGGGAGCTGTTTTTT
TRBJ2-1	-	TRBD2	TRBV7-2	CASSLAASGNNEQFF	TGTGCCAGCAGCTTAGCAGCTAGCGGGAACAATGAGCAGTTCTTC
TRBJ1-3	once	-	TRBV9	CASSAAGMEGNTIYF	TGTGCCAGCAGCGCTGCAGGGATGGAGGGAAACACCATATATTTT
TRBJ2-1	-	-	TRBV12-5	CASGRGNEQFF	TGTGCTAGTGGTAGGGGGAATGAGCAGTTCTTC
TRBJ2-5	-	TRBD1	TRBV29-1	CSVGKTGAYF	TGCAGCGTTGGAAAGACAGGGGCGTACTTC
TRBJ1-1	-	-	TRBV2	CASRRGAGTTEAFF	TGTGCCAGCAGGCGCGGGGCAGGAACCACTGAAGCTTTCTTT
TRBJ2-7	-	-	TRBV23-1	CASSQFRPYEQYF	TGCGCCAGCAGTCAATTTCGTCCCTACGAGCAGTACTTC